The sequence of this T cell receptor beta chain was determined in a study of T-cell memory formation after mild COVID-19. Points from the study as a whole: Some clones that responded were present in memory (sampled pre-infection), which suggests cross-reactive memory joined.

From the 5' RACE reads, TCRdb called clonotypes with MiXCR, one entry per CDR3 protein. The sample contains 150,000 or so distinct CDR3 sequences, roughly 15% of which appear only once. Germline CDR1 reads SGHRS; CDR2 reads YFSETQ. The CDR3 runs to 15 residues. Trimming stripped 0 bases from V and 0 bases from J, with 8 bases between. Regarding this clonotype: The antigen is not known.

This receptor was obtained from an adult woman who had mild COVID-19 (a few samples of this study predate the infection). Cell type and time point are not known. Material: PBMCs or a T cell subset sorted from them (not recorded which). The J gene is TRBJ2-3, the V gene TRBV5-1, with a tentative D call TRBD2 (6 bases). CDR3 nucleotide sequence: TGCGCCAGCAGCTTGGGGGGACTTAGCACAGATACGCAGTATTTT. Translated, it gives CASSLGGLSTDTQYF.